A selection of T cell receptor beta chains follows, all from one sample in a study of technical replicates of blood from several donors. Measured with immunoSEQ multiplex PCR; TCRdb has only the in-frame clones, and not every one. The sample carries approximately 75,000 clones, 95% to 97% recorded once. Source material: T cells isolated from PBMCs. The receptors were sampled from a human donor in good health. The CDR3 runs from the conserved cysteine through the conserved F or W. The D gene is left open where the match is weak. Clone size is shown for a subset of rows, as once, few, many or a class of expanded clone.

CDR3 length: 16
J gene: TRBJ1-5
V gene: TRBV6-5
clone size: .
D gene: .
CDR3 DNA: TGTGCCAGCAGTTCGGGTTTTCAGGGGAGCAATCAGCCCCAGCATTTT
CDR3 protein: CASSSGFQGSNQPQHF

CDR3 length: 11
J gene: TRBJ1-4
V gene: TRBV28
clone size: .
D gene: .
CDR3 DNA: TGTGCCAGCAGTAAGGCCAGAGGACTGTTTTTT
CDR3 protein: CASSKARGLFF

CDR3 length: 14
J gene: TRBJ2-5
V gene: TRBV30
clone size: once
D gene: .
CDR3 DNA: TGTGCCCTTCGGAGAGACGGAGACCAAGAGACCCAGTACTTC
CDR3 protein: CALRRDGDQETQYF

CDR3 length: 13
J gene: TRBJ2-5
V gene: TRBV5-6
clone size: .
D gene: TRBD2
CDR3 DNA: TGTGCCAGCAGCTTGAGCGGGGAAGAGACCCAGTACTTC
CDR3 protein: CASSLSGEETQYF

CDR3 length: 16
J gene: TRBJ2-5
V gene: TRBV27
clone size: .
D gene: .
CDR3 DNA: TGTGCCAGCAGTCTTAGGGCATGGCAGGGTAAAGAGACCCAGTACTTC
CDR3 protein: CASSLRAWQGKETQYF

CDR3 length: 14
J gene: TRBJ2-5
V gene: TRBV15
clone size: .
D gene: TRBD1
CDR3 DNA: TGTGCCACCAGAAAGACAGGGGGAGTGGAGACCCAGTACTTC
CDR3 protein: CATRKTGGVETQYF

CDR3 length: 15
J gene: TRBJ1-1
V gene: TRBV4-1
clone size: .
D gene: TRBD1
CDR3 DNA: TGCGCCAGCAGCCAGCCCGGACAGGGGGGAAGGTTAGCTTTCTTT
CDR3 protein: CASSQPGQGGRLAFF

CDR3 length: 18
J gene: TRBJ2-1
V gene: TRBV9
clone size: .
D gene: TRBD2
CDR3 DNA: TGTGCCAGCAGCGCGTCGGTGACTAGCGGGAGTGTTTGGGATGAGCAGTTCTTC
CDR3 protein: CASSASVTSGSVWDEQFF

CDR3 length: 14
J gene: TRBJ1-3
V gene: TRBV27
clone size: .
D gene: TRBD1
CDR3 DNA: TGTGCCAGCAGCCGCAGGGGGCTTGGAAACACCATATATTTT
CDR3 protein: CASSRRGLGNTIYF

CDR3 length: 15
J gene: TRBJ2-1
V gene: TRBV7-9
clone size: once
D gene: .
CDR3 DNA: TGTGCCAGCAGCTCCGACTTTTTTAGAAGCTATGAGCAGTTCTTC
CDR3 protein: CASSSDFFRSYEQFF

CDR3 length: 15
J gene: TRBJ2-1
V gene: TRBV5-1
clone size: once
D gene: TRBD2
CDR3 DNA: TGCGCCAGCAGCTTTGAGAGCGGGATCTACAATGAGCAGTTCTTC
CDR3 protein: CASSFESGIYNEQFF

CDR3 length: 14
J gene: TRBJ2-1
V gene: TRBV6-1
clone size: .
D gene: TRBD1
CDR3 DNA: TGTGCCAGCAGCAGTTGGACAGGGGACAATGAGCAGTTCTTC
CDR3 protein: CASSSWTGDNEQFF

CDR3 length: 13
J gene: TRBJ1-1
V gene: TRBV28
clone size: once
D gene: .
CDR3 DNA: TGTGCCAGCAGACTAGGGGGGGACACTGAAGCTTTCTTT
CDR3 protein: CASRLGGDTEAFF

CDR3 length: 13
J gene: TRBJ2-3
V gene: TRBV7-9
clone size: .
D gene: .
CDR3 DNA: TGTGCCAGCAGCTTTTCGGGCACAGATACGCAGTATTTT
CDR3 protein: CASSFSGTDTQYF

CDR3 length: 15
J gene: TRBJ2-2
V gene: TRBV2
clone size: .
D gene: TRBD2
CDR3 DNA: TGTGCCAGCTTCCCGGGACTAGCGTATACCGGGGAGCTGTTTTTT
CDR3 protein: CASFPGLAYTGELFF

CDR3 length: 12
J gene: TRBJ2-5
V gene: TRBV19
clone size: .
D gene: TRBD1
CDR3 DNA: TGTGCCAGTAGTATGGACAGGGAGACCCAGTACTTC
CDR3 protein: CASSMDRETQYF

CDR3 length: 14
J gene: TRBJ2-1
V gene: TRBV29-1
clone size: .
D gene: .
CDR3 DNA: TGCAGCGTTGAAACTTATAAGCGGGCCCATGAGCAGTTCTTC
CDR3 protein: CSVETYKRAHEQFF

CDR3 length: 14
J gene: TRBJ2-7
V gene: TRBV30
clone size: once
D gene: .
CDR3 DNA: TGTGCCTGGAGTGCCCGACAGGACGCCTACGAGCAGTACTTC
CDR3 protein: CAWSARQDAYEQYF

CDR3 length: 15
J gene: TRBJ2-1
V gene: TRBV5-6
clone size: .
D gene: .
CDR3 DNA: TGTGCCAGCAGCCCCGGGTGGAACTCCTACAATGAGCAGTTCTTC
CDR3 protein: CASSPGWNSYNEQFF

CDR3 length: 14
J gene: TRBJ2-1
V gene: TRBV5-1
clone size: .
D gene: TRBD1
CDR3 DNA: TGCGCCAGCAGCTTATCAGGGGGTCTCAATGAGCAGTTCTTC
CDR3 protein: CASSLSGGLNEQFF

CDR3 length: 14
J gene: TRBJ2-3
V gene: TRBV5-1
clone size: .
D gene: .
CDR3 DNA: TGCGCCAGCAGCTCAGGACTCGCCACAGATACGCAGTATTTT
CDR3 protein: CASSSGLATDTQYF

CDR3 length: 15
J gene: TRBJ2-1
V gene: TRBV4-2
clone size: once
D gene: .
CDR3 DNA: TGTGCCAGCAGCCAAGAAGAATTGAGGGTCGGTGAGCAGTTCTTC
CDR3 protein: CASSQEELRVGEQFF

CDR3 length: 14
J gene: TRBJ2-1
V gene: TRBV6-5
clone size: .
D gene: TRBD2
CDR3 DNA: TGTGCCAGCAAACCCTCTAGCGGGGGCGATGAGCAGTTCTTC
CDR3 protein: CASKPSSGGDEQFF

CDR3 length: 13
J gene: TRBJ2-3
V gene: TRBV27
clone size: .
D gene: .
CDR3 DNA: TGTGCCAGCAAGTGGGGCAGCACAGATACGCAGTATTTT
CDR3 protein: CASKWGSTDTQYF

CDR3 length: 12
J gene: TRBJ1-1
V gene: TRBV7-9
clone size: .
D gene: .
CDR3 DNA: TGTGCCAGCTCCCTTCGGGGGACTGAAGCTTTCTTT
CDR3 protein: CASSLRGTEAFF

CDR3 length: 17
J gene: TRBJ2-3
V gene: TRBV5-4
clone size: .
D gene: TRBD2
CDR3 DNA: TGTGCCAGCAGCCTCGGACTAGCGGGGGGGGTCACAGATACGCAGTATTTT
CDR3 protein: CASSLGLAGGVTDTQYF

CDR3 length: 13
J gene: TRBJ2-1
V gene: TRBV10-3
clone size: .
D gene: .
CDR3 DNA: TGTGCCATCAATCAGGACTCCTACAATGAGCAGTTCTTC
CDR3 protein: CAINQDSYNEQFF

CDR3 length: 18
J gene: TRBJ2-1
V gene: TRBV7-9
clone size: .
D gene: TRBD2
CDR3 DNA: TGTGCCAGCGATACACCGATCGGGGGGAGGCTCTCCTACAATGAGCAGTTCTTC
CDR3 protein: CASDTPIGGRLSYNEQFF

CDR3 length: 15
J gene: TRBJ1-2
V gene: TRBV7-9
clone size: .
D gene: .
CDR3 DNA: TGTGCCAGCAGCTTATTAGACTACCTGACTTATGGCTACACCTTC
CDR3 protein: CASSLLDYLTYGYTF

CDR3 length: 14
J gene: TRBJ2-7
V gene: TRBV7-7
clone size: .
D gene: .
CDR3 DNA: TGTGCCAGCAGCCGGACAGACCGCTCCTACGAGCAGTACTTC
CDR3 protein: CASSRTDRSYEQYF

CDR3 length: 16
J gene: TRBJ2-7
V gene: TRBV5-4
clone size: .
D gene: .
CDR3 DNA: TGTGCCAGCAGCACAAGGCCGGGACTCAGAGATTACGAGCAGTACTTC
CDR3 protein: CASSTRPGLRDYEQYF

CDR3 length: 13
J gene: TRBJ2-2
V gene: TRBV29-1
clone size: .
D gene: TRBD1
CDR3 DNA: TGCAGCGTCACGGGACAGGGCGGCGGGGAGCTGTTTTTT
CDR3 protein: CSVTGQGGGELFF

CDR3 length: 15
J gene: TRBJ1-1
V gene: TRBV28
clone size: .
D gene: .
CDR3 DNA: TGTGCCAGCAGTTTATATTCCAGGGCAAACACTGAAGCTTTCTTT
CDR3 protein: CASSLYSRANTEAFF

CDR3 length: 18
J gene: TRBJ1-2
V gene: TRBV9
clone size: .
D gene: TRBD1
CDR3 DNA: TGTGCCAGCAGCGACACAACCGGGACAGGGGACTATTTTTATGGCTACACCTTC
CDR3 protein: CASSDTTGTGDYFYGYTF

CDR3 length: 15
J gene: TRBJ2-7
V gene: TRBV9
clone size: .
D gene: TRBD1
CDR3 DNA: TGTGCCAGCAGTGTGACAGGGGAGAGCTCCTACGAGCAGTACTTC
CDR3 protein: CASSVTGESSYEQYF

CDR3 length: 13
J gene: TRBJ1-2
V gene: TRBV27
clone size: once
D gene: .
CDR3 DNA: TGTGCCAGCAGTTTCACCAGGAACTATGGCTACACCTTC
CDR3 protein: CASSFTRNYGYTF

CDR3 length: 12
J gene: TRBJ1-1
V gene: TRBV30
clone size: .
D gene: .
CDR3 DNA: TGTGCCTGGACCTCAGGAGGCACTGAAGCTTTCTTT
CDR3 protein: CAWTSGGTEAFF

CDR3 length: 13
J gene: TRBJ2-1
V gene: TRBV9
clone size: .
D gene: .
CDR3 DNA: TGTGCCAGCAGCGTAGGAGAGGGGGATGAGCAGTTCTTC
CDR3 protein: CASSVGEGDEQFF

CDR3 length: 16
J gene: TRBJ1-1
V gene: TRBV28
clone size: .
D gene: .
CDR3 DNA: TGTGCCACCCCATCCCCTTTAACAGGGTCGAACACTGAAGCTTTCTTT
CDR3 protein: CATPSPLTGSNTEAFF

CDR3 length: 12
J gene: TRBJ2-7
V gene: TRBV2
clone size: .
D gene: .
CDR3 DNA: TGTGCCAGCACTGACATCACCTACGAGCAGTACTTC
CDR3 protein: CASTDITYEQYF

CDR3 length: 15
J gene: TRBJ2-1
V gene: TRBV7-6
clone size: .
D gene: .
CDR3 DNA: TGTGCCAGCAGCGTTTTAGCAGTCTCCTACAATGAGCAGTTCTTC
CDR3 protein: CASSVLAVSYNEQFF

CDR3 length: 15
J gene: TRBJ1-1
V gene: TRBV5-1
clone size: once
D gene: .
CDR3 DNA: TGCGCCAGCAGCCTGCGGGGGGCGCAGAACACTGAAGCTTTCTTT
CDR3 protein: CASSLRGAQNTEAFF

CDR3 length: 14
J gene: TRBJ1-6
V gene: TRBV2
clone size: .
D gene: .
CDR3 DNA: TGTGCCAGCAGTGAAGGTGCTCTACGTTCACCCCTCCACTTT
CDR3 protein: CASSEGALRSPLHF

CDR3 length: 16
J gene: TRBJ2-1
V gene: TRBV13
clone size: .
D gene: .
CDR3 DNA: TGTGCCAGCAGCTCACTCGGGGAGATAAGTTACAATGAGCAGTTCTTC
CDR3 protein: CASSSLGEISYNEQFF

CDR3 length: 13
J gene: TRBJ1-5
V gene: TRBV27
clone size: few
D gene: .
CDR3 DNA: TGTGCCAGCAGTATACTTTCCAATCAGCCCCAGCATTTT
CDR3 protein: CASSILSNQPQHF

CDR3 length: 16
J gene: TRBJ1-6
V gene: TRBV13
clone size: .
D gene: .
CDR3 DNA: TGTGCCAGCAGTTTACAGGGATCTACCTATAATTCACCCCTCCACTTT
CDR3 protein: CASSLQGSTYNSPLHF

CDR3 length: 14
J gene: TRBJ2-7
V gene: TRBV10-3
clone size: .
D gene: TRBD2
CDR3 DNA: TGTGCCATTACTCCCGGACTAGCCACGTACGAGCAGTACTTC
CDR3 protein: CAITPGLATYEQYF

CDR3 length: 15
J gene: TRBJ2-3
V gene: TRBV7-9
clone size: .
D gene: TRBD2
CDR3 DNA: TGTGCCAGCAGCTTCGGCGGGAGTAGTTCAGATACGCAGTATTTT
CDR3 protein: CASSFGGSSSDTQYF

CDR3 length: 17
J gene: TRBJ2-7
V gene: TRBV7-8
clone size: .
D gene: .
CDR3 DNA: TGTGCCAGCAGCTTAGAGCGTTTCCGGCCAGGGACATACGAGCAGTACTTC
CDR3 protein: CASSLERFRPGTYEQYF

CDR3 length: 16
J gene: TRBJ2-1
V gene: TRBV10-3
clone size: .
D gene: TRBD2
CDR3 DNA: TGTGCCATCAGTGATCCTACCGGGACTAGCGGGAGTGAGCAGTTCTTC
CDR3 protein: CAISDPTGTSGSEQFF

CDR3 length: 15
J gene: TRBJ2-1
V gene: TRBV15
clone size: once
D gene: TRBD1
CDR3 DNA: TGTGCCACCAGCAGCCCGGGACAGGGTCACAATGAGCAGTTCTTC
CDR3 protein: CATSSPGQGHNEQFF

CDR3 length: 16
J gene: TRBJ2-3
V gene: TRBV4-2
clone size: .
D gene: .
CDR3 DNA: TGTGCCAGCAGAACTGGGGGGGGCCAACGCACAGATACGCAGTATTTT
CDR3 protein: CASRTGGGQRTDTQYF

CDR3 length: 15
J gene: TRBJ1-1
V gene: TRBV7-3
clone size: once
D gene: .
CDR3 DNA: TGTGCCAGCAGCCCGTCGTTGGACAGGAACACTGAAGCTTTCTTT
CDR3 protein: CASSPSLDRNTEAFF